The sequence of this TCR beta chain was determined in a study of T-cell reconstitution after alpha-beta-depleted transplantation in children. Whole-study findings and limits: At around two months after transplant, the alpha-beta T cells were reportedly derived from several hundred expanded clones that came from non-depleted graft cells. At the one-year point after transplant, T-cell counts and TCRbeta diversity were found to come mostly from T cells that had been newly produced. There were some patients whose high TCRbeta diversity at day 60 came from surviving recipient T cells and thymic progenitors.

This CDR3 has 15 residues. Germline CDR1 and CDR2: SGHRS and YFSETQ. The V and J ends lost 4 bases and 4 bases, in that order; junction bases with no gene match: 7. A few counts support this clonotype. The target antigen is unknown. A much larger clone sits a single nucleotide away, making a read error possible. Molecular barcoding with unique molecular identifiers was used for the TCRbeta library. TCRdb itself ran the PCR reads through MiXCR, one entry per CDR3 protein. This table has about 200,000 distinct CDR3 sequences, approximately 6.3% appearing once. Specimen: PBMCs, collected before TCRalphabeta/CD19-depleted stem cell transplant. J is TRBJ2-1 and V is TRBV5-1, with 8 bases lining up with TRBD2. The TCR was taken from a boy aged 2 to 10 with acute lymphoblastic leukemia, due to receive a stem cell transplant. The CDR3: CASSPIAGFYNEQFF. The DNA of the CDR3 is TGCGCCAGCAGCCCCATAGCGGGGTTTTACAATGAGCAGTTCTTC.